This TCR beta chain was documented in a study of cytomegalovirus exposure and HLA in healthy donors. Whole-study findings and limits: Donors were assumed by presence/absence analyses to have roughly uniform sequencing depth. In a later analysis, parvovirus B19, influenza, CMV and Epstein-Barr virus appeared linked to several top co-occurrence clusters.

The CDR3 is 14 amino acids. Germline V gene lookup returns CDR1 KGHSH and CDR2 LQKENI. Trimming took 1 base from V and 10 from J; bases not matched to a gene: 10. Amplification used 60 Vbeta primers and 13 Jbeta primers. Assay used: immunoSEQ multiplex PCR; TCRdb lists only in-frame clones, some missing. The data contain about 98,000 clones, 55% to 80% of them singletons. Regarding this clone: Its antigen is as yet unknown.

This receptor was obtained from a female donor in good health and CMV-seronegative. The chain carries TRBV18 and TRBJ2-7, with 7 bases matching TRBD1. Sequencing was performed on PBMCs. The CDR3 sequence is CASSPHPTGLEQYF. CDR3 bases: TGTGCCAGCTCACCACATCCGACAGGGTTAGAACAGTACTTC.